This T cell receptor beta chain stems from a study of T cell repertoires in cytomegalovirus infection. Study-wide context: Matching HLA type and CMV infection were both indicated by public TCR beta signatures. Findings of the study overall: HLA-C-restricted TCR beta clonotypes specific for CMV led the ex vivo response. Totalled public TCR beta family frequency picked out people who carried CMV plus the relevant HLA.

CDR1 and CDR2 (germline): DFQATT, SNEGSKA (reference sequence). The CDR3 is made up of 14 amino acids. J was trimmed by 6 bases and V by 3 bases; bases with no gene match: 4. This clonotype occurred a few times. What it binds is unknown. Via MiXCR, TCRdb re-called the reads, giving one row per CDR3 protein. The sample records 200,000 to 300,000 distinct CDR3 sequences, over 9% being singletons. The rearrangement links TRBV20-1 to TRBJ1-4, with 10 bases matching TRBD1. This receptor was obtained from a human donor in good health (CMV status not recorded). Some clones in this sample may be carry-over from other donors' samples. The sequencing sample was made of PBMCs. The CDR3 loop reads CSARQGQGHEKLFF. The CDR3 DNA follows: TGCAGTGCTAGGCAGGGACAGGGGCATGAAAAACTGTTTTTT.